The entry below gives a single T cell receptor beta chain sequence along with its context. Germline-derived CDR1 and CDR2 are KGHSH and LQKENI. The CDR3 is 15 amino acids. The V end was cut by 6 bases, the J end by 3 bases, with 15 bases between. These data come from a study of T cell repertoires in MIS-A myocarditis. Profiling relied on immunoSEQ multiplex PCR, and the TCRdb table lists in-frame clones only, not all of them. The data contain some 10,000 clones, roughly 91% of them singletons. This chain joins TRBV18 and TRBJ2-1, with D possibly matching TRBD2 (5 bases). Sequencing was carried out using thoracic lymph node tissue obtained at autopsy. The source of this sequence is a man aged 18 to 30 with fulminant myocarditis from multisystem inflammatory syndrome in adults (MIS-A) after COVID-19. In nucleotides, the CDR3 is TGTGCCAGCTCCCCGGACTTGACTGTCTACAATGAGCAGTTCTTC. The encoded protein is CASSPDLTVYNEQFF.